Sequencing of this TCR beta chain was carried out in a study of T cells in Graves' hyperthyroidism and ophthalmopathy. Lactation, pregnancy, other autoimmune disease or uncontrolled infection excluded patients. The CDR3 sequence is 14 residues long. Germline CDR1 and CDR2: DFQATT and SNEGSKA (reference sequence). The V end lost 2 bases, the J end lost 3 bases, and 13 bases lay between the germline ends. The source material, RNA transcripts, was used to amplify TCR beta CDR3 regions. First-round RT-PCR of the TCR CDR3 relied on the HTBI primer set. TCRdb reanalysed the multiplex PCR reads using MiXCR and keeps one entry per CDR3 protein. Here the sample spans some 570,000 distinct CDR3 sequences, 15% to 20% being singletons.

The receptor was derived from a woman aged 18-29 years with Graves' ophthalmopathy. Specimen: blood. The chain has TRBV20-1 and TRBJ1-1; D not resolved. CDR3 sequence reads: CSARMSGLYTEAFF. The CDR3 nucleotides are TGCAGTGCTAGAATGTCCGGACTGTACACTGAAGCTTTCTTT.